One and the same sample provided the 29 T cell receptor beta chains below, sequenced in a study of T cell repertoires in cytomegalovirus infection. Antigens for these TCRs are unknown. TCRdb reprocessed the reads via MiXCR and lists one record per CDR3 protein. The sample shows approximately 1,000,000 distinct CDR3 sequences, roughly a third of them seen only once. The sample was cultured CD8+ T cells from PBMCs, taken from culture after CMV antigen stimulation. The source is a human donor in good health (CMV status not recorded). Some clones in this sample may be carry-over from other donors' samples.

This clonotype was recorded many times. CDR3 DNA: TGTGCCAGCAGCCTACCGGTTAAGGCGAGGGGAAACACCATATATTTT. Its translation: CASSLPVKARGNTIYF. The V gene is TRBV7-9, the J gene TRBJ1-3, with no clear D. The CDR3 runs to 16 residues. Germline assignment: CDR1 SEHNR and CDR2 FQNEAQ (reference sequence). Trimming shortened V by 5 bases and J by 4 bases, and 18 bases separated the two germline ends. Filled out from reference TRBV7-9 and TRBJ1-3, the complete variable domain reads DTGVSQNPRHKITKRGQNVTFRCDPISEHNRLYWYRQTLGQGPEFLTYFQNEAQLEKSRLLSDRFSAERPKGSFSTLEIQRTEQGDSAMYLCASSLPVKARGNTIYFGEGSWLTVV.

In its sample, this clonotype was seen a few times. The V gene is TRBV5-1, the J gene TRBJ1-5, with a weak D call TRBD1 (6 bases). CDR1 is SGHRS, CDR2 YFSETQ, per germline. V was trimmed by 2 bases and J by 5 bases, leaving 11 bases between them. This CDR3 contains 14 residues. The CDR3 loop reads CASSFGGLDQPQHF. The CDR3, as DNA: TGCGCCAGCAGCTTCGGGGGGCTGGATCAGCCCCAGCATTTT.

The rearrangement joins TRBV7-9 to TRBJ2-2; D possibly uses TRBD1 or TRBD2 (6 bases each). This CDR3 comprises 14 residues. Trimming pared 2 bases from V and 7 bases from J, leaving 11 bases between. The germline V gene encodes CDR1 SEHNR and CDR2 FQNEAQ (reference sequence). Here the CDR3 DNA reads TGTGCCAGCAGCTTAAGGGGGGCTGTCGGGGAGCTGTTTTTT. Translated: CASSLRGAVGELFF.

The chain joins TRBV12-3 or TRBV12-4 to TRBJ2-2; D may match TRBD1 or TRBD2 (5 bases each). The CDR3 loop spans 15 amino acids. The V end lost 7 bases, the J end lost 1 base, and 13 bases lay between the germline ends. The DNA for the CDR3 is TGTGCCAGCACCATCGGGACGTTGAACACCGGGGAGCTGTTTTTT. This gives the protein CASTIGTLNTGELFF.

The V call is TRBV12-3 or TRBV12-4, the J call TRBJ2-2, with 10 positions matching TRBD1. With V trimmed by 2 bases and J by 6 bases, 9 bases remained unmatched. The CDR3 runs 17 residues. The CDR3 sequence is CASSLTPGQGISGELFF. The CDR3 DNA is TGTGCCAGCAGTTTAACCCCGGGACAGGGGATTTCCGGGGAGCTGTTTTTT.

This clonotype showed up just a few times. The chain has TRBV5-6 and TRBJ1-6; 7 bases agree with TRBD1. Germline-derived CDR1 and CDR2 are SGHDT and YYEEEE. This CDR3 comprises 15 residues. With 6 bases clipped from V and 8 bases from J, the junction kept 11 bases outside the gene matches. The chain's CDR3 is CASTLRGTLDSPLHF. Here the CDR3 DNA reads TGTGCCAGCACCCTCAGGGGGACCTTAGATTCACCCCTCCACTTT.

The chain links TRBV29-1 to TRBJ2-7; a weak D match, TRBD1 (6 bases). The CDR3 contains 14 residues. V dropped 6 bases and J dropped 0 bases, with 15 bases sitting between them. Germline values: CDR1 SQVTM, CDR2 ANQGSEA. CDR3 sequence reads: CSVTGTLSSYEQYF. Here the CDR3 DNA reads TGCAGCGTGACCGGGACACTAAGCTCCTACGAGCAGTACTTC.

This chain links TRBV6-1 with TRBJ2-1; D gene ambiguous. From germline, CDR1 is MNHNS and CDR2 SASEGT. This CDR3 region has 14 residues. V was pared by 4 bases and J by 4 bases, with 11 bases between. CDR3 sequence reads: CASSGEPTYNEQFF. CDR3 nucleotide sequence: TGTGCCAGCAGTGGAGAACCCACTTACAATGAGCAGTTCTTC.

At least ten counts were recorded for this clonotype. The rearrangement joins TRBV7-9 to TRBJ2-2; 9 bases map to TRBD1. Germline-derived CDR1 and CDR2 are SEHNR and FQNEAQ (reference sequence). With 5 bases clipped from V and 2 bases from J, the junction kept 6 bases outside the gene matches. The CDR3 extends over 16 amino acids. The CDR3 DNA follows: TGTGCCAGCAGCCCGCACAGGGGGCGAAACACCGGGGAGCTGTTTTTT. Translated, it gives CASSPHRGRNTGELFF.

The J gene is TRBJ2-7, the V gene TRBV6-2 or TRBV6-3; D perhaps matches TRBD2 (5 bases). Trimming shortened V by 10 bases and J by 2 bases, and 21 bases separated the two germline ends. This CDR3 spans 15 amino acids. CDR1 is MNHEY, CDR2 SVGEGT, per germline. The CDR3 bases are TGTGCCACCGAACCGGAGGATGGACGTACCTACGAGCAGTACGTC. Translation: CATEPEDGRTYEQYV.

Comment on this clonotype: Being one base from a much bigger clone, this may be a read error. The chain joins TRBV7-2 to TRBJ2-6, with 9 bases matching TRBD1. Trimming took 7 bases from V and 2 from J; bases not matched to a gene: 6. Germline lookup yields CDR1 SGHTA and CDR2 FQGNSA. CDR3 length: 16 amino acids. In DNA form, the CDR3 reads TGTGCCAGCACCCGCAACAGGGGGCCTGGGGCCAACGTCCTGACTTTC. Its translation: CASTRNRGPGANVLTF.

The rearrangement joins TRBV12-3 or TRBV12-4 to TRBJ2-3; D remains ambiguous. This CDR3 contains 12 residues. Trimming took 6 bases from V and 6 from J, leaving 10 bases between them. The CDR3 sequence is CASRVEADTQYF. CDR3 in DNA: TGTGCCAGCAGAGTAGAGGCGGATACGCAGTATTTT.

This clonotype has a handful of counts. CDR3 in DNA: TGTGCCAGCGAGGGGGGGGGACGCACTGAAGCTTTCTTT. Protein product: CASEGGGRTEAFF. This sequence joins TRBV7-2 and TRBJ1-1; D may be TRBD1 (6 bases). This CDR3 is built from 13 residues. Germline CDR1 SGHTA, CDR2 FQGNSA. The V end lost 8 bases, the J end lost 4 bases, and 14 bases lay between the germline ends.

This clonotype was detected a few times. The chain carries TRBV27 and TRBJ2-1; D is tentatively TRBD1 or TRBD2 (6 bases each). Germline V lookup: CDR1 MNHEY, CDR2 SMNVEV (reference sequence). The CDR3 sequence is 15 residues long. The V and J ends lost 7 bases and 0 bases respectively, with 13 bases between them. CDR3 in amino acids: CASTGDRSSYNEQFF. CDR3 coding DNA: TGTGCCAGCACGGGAGACAGGAGCTCCTACAATGAGCAGTTCTTC.

This clonotype has just a few counts. J is TRBJ2-1 and V is TRBV7-4; TRBD2 matches at 7 bases. The germline V gene encodes CDR1 SGHVT and CDR2 SQSDAQ. V lost 10 bases and J lost 8; bases outside the gene matches: 11. The CDR3 spans 13 residues. The CDR3 DNA is TGTGCCATTTTAGCGGGCCCTAGGGATGAGCAGTTCTTC. This sequence encodes CAILAGPRDEQFF.

CDR3 sequence (DNA): TGTGCCAGCAGCTCCGCTCCGGGGGGGGCTACAGATACGCAGTATTTT. It translates to CASSSAPGGATDTQYF. The chain uses TRBV7-9 and TRBJ2-3; 8 bases are a match to TRBD2. V was pared by 4 bases and J by 3 bases, with 9 bases of the junction left unmatched. The CDR3 loop spans 16 amino acids. CDR1 SEHNR and CDR2 FQNEAQ come from the germline V gene (reference sequence).

The chain carries TRBV4-3 and TRBJ1-5, with TRBD1 as a possible D gene (5 bases). The CDR3 is made up of 17 amino acids. V was cut by 1 base and J by 1 base, with 14 bases left in between. The germline V gene has CDR1 LGHNA and CDR2 YSLEER. CDR3 coding DNA: TGCGCCAGCAGCCAAGGACCCACTGAGGGGAGCAATCAGCCCCAGCATTTT. It yields the protein CASSQGPTEGSNQPQHF.

V and J are TRBV6-1 and TRBJ1-6; no reliable D call. Germline CDR1 MNHNS, CDR2 SASEGT. This CDR3 spans 15 amino acids. With 0 bases removed from V and 8 bases from J, the gap between germline ends came to 11 bases. For the CDR3, the DNA is TGTGCCAGCAGTGAAGCATTCGCGGCAGATTCACCCCTCCACTTT. Translated, it gives CASSEAFAADSPLHF.

The chain combines TRBV11-2 with TRBJ2-7; D not certain. This CDR3 comprises 15 residues. V lost 0 bases and J lost 3, with 12 bases in between. The germline V gene encodes CDR1 SGHAT and CDR2 FQNNGV. CDR3 residues: CASSLEFGSDYEQYV. In nucleotides, the CDR3 is TGTGCCAGCAGCTTAGAGTTCGGGTCGGACTACGAGCAGTACGTC.

The table lists this clonotype with a few counts. CDR3 DNA sequence: TGTGCCAGCAGTTTTACTCCGGACCCGAATGAAAAACTGTTTTTT. Its protein is CASSFTPDPNEKLFF. This chain connects TRBV27 to TRBJ1-4, with unresolved D. Trimming cost V 3 bases and J 5 bases, with 13 bases left between them. The CDR3 spans 15 residues. Germline assignment: CDR1 MNHEY and CDR2 SMNVEV (reference sequence).

This clonotype was seen a handful of times. This rearrangement joins TRBV27 to TRBJ1-5, with 10 bases aligning to TRBD1. The V gene end was trimmed by 5 bases and the J gene end by 7 bases; junction bases not matched to a gene: 11. CDR1 is MNHEY and CDR2 is SMNVEV in the germline V gene (reference sequence). The CDR3 runs to 16 residues. CDR3 coding DNA: TGTGCCAGCAGTCTCCGGGACAGGGGACGACAACAGCCCCAGCATTTT. Encoded protein: CASSLRDRGRQQPQHF.

Comments on this clonotype: This may be a read error, as it is one base from a much larger clone. The chain joins TRBV7-6 to TRBJ2-1, with 10 bases aligning to TRBD1. Germline trimming cut 2 bases from V and 7 bases from J; bases unmatched to any gene: 5. CDR3 length: 15 amino acids. Germline V gene data show CDR1 as SGHVS and CDR2 as FNYEAQ. As DNA, the CDR3 is TGTGCCAGCAGCTTACCGGGACAGGGGACGAATGAGCAGTTCTTC. Residues: CASSLPGQGTNEQFF.

The J gene is TRBJ1-1, the V gene TRBV6-1; a weak D match, TRBD1 (6 bases). CDR1 and CDR2 (germline): MNHNS, SASEGT. Trimming stripped 3 bases from V and 5 bases from J, with 16 bases between. The CDR3 sequence is 15 residues long. As DNA, the CDR3 is TGTGCCAGCAGTGATGGGACACTCGGGGGGACTGAAGCTTTCTTT. Translating gives CASSDGTLGGTEAFF.

A few counts support this clonotype. The chain carries TRBV7-9 and TRBJ2-7, with 12 bases lining up with TRBD2. With 5 bases clipped from V and 0 bases from J, the junction kept 5 bases outside the gene matches. The CDR3 runs to 16 residues. Germline V gene lookup returns CDR1 SEHNR and CDR2 FQNEAQ (reference sequence). CDR3 nucleotides: TGTGCCAGCAGCGAAACTAGCGGGGGGACCTCCTACGAGCAGTACTTC. This codes for CASSETSGGTSYEQYF.

This clonotype was seen a handful of times. The V and J genes are TRBV5-1 and TRBJ2-1, with 8 bases lining up with TRBD1. Per germline, CDR1 SGHRS and CDR2 YFSETQ. This CDR3 has 15 residues. The J segment lost 7 bases and the V segment lost 3 bases, leaving 9 bases of the junction unmatched. This CDR3 reads CASSWTGNTGNEQFF. CDR3 nucleotide sequence: TGCGCCAGCAGCTGGACAGGGAATACGGGGAATGAGCAGTTCTTC.

The chain carries TRBV5-6 and TRBJ1-1; 7 bases match TRBD1. Germline V lookup: CDR1 SGHDT, CDR2 YYEEEE. The CDR3 is 16 amino acids. V trimming: 3 bases; J trimming: 0 bases; junction bases outside the gene matches: 8. CDR3 in amino acids: CASSSTPGQMNTEAFF. CDR3 nucleotide sequence: TGTGCCAGCAGCTCGACTCCGGGACAGATGAACACTGAAGCTTTCTTT.

The chain joins TRBV4-2 to TRBJ2-1, with 9 nucleotides matching TRBD1. J gave up 8 bases and V 1 base, and 9 bases lay outside the gene matches. The CDR3 has 16 residues. The germline V gene has CDR1 LGHNA and CDR2 YNFKEQ. Here the CDR3 reads CASSQARDRVGDEQFF. The CDR3 nucleotides are TGTGCCAGCAGCCAAGCACGGGACAGGGTAGGGGATGAGCAGTTCTTC.

V usage is TRBV20-1 and J usage is TRBJ1-5; possibly TRBD1 for D (5 bases). Per the germline V gene, CDR1 is DFQATT and CDR2 is SNEGSKA (reference sequence). The CDR3 has 16 residues. V shed 3 bases and J shed 0 bases, with 15 bases lying between them. In DNA form, the CDR3 reads TGCAGTGCTAGTCCGTCGGGGCCTTATAGCAATCAGCCCCAGCATTTT. Its protein product is CSASPSGPYSNQPQHF.

V gene TRBV2 combines with J gene TRBJ1-5; D remains ambiguous. This CDR3 is built from 16 residues. Germline V gives CDR1 SNHLY, CDR2 FYNNEI. V gave up 4 bases and J gave up 3 bases, with 16 bases separating them. As DNA, the CDR3 is TGTGCCAGCAGTGTGAGCTCGGCAGCTTCCAATCAGCCCCAGCATTTT. Its translation is CASSVSSAASNQPQHF.